The sequence of this T cell receptor (beta chain) was determined in a study of CD8 T cells in ankylosing spondylitis. The TCR beta libraries were generated through quantitative 5'-RACE incorporating molecular barcodes. From the 5' RACE reads, TCRdb called clonotypes with MiXCR, one entry per CDR3 protein. This sample carries some 350,000 distinct CDR3 sequences, 14% to 15% of them seen once, and the ten largest clones take about 1%. Note on this clonotype: No antigen is known for it.

V gave up 6 bases and J gave up 1 base, with 13 bases separating them. There are 15 residues in the CDR3. Notes on the study in general: A TCR beta motif made of about 8 highly homologous variants seemed typical of ankylosing spondylitis blood.

This chain uses TRBV12-3 or TRBV12-4 with TRBJ2-1; D possibly uses TRBD1 or TRBD2 (5 bases each). Specimen: blood, either unsorted or a sorted T cell fraction (not recorded which). The sequence came from a male donor with ankylosing spondylitis or in good health (not recorded which). The CDR3 DNA reads TGTGCCAGCAGAGAAGGGACCCAATCCTACAATGAGCAGTTCTTC. Amino acids: CASREGTQSYNEQFF.